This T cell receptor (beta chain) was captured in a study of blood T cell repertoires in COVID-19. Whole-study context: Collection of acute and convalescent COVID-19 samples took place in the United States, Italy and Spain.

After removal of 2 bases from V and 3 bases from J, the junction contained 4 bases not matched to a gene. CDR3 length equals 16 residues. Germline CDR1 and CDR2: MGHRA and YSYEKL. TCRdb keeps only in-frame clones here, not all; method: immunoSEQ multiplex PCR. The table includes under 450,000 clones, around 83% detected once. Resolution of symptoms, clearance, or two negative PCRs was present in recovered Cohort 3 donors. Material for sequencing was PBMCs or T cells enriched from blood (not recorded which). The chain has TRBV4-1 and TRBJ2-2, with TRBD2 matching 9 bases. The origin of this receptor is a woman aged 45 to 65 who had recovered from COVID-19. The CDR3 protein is CASSQRTSVDTGELFF. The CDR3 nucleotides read TGCGCCAGCAGCCAAAGGACTAGCGTAGACACCGGGGAGCTGTTTTTT.